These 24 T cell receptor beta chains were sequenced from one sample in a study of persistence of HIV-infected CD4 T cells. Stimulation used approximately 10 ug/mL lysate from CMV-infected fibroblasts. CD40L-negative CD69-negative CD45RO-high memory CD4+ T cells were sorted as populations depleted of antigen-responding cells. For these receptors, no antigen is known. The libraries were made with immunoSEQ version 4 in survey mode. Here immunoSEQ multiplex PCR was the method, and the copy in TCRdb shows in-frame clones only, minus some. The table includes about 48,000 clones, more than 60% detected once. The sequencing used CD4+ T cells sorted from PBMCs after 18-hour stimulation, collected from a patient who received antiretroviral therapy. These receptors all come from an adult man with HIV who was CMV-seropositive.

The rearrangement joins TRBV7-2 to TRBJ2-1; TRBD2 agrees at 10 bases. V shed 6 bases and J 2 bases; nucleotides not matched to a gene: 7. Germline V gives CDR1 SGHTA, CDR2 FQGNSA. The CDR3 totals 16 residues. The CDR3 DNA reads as TGTGCCAGCAGACCAGGACTAGCGGCCCCCTACAATGAGCAGTTCTTC. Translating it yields CASRPGLAAPYNEQFF.

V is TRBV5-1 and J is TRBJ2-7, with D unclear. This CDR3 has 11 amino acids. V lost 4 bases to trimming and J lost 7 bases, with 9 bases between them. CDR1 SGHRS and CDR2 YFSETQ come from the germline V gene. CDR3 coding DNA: TGCGCCAGCAGCCTGATGGAGGAGCAGTACTTC. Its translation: CASSLMEEQYF. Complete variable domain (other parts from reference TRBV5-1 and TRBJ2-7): KAGVTQTPRYLIKTRGQQVTLSCSPISGHRSVSWYQQTPGQGLQFLFEYFSETQRNKGNFPGRFSGRQFSNSRSEMNVSTLELGDSALYLCASSLMEEQYFGPGTRLTVT.

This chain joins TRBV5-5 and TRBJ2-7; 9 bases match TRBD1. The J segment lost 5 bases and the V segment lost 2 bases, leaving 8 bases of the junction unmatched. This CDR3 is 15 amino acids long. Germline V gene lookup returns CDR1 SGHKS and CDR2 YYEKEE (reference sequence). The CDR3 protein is CASSLLPGQGHEQYF. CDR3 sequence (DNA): TGTGCCAGCAGCTTATTACCGGGACAGGGCCACGAGCAGTACTTC.

The CDR3 is CASSIGTGKRDYGYTF. CDR3 coding DNA: TGTGCCAGTAGTATCGGGACAGGCAAAAGGGACTATGGCTACACCTTC. The V call is TRBV19, the J call TRBJ1-2, with 8 bases identical to TRBD1. Germline CDR1 is LNHDA and CDR2 is SQIVND (reference sequence). CDR3 length: 16 residues. V trimming: 3 bases; J trimming: 3 bases; junction bases outside the gene matches: 9.

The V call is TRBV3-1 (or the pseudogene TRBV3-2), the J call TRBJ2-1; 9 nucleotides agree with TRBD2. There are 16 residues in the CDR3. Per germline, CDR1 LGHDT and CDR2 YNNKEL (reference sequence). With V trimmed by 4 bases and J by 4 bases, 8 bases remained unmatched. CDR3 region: CASSPLSGGKYNEQFF. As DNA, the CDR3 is TGTGCCAGCAGCCCCCTTAGCGGGGGAAAGTACAATGAGCAGTTCTTC.

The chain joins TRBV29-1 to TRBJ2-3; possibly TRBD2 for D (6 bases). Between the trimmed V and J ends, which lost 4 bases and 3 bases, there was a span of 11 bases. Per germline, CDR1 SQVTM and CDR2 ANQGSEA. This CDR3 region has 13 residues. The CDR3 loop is CSVVGGGTDTQYF. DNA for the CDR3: TGCAGCGTTGTCGGGGGAGGAACAGATACGCAGTATTTT.

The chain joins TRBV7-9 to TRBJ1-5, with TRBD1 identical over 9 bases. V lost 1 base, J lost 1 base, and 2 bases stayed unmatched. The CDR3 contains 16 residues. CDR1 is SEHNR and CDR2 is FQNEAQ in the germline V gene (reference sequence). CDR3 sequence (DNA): TGTGCCAGCAGCTTAGGTGGGACAGGGAGCAATCAGCCCCAGCATTTT. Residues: CASSLGGTGSNQPQHF.

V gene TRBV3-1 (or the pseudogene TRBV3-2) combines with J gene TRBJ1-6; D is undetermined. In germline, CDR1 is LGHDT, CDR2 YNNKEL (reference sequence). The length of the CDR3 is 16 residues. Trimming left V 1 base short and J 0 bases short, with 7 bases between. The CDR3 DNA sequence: TGTGCCAGCAGCCAAGGACCGAGCTCCTATAATTCACCCCTCCACTTT. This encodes CASSQGPSSYNSPLHF.

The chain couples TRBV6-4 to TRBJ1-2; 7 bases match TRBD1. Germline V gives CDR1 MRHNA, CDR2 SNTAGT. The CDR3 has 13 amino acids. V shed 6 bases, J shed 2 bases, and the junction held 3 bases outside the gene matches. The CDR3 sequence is CASSSQGNYGYTF. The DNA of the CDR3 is TGTGCCAGCAGCTCACAGGGGAACTATGGCTACACCTTC.

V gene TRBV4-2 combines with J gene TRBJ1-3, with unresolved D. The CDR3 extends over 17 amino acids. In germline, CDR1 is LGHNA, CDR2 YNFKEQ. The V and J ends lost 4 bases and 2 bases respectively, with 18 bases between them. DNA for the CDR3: TGTGCCAGCAGCCCGGATCCTACCGGGCTCACTGGAAACACCATATATTTT. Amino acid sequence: CASSPDPTGLTGNTIYF.

As DNA, the CDR3 is TGTGCCAGCAGTCCTGCAGGTAGAAGGACAGATACGCAGTATTTT. Protein: CASSPAGRRTDTQYF. The rearrangement links TRBV6-5 to TRBJ2-3; D is undetermined. With 5 bases removed from V and 3 bases from J, the gap between germline ends came to 15 bases. Germline CDR1 reads MNHEY; CDR2 reads SVGAGI. This CDR3 region has 15 residues.

The CDR3 reads CASSEWGGNTEAFF. The DNA for the CDR3 is TGTGCCAGCAGTGAATGGGGGGGGAACACTGAAGCTTTCTTT. The chain combines TRBV6-1 with TRBJ1-1, with a possible D match to TRBD1 (5 bases). Germline lookup yields CDR1 MNHNS and CDR2 SASEGT. V was shortened by 2 bases and J by 1 base, with 8 bases between the two germline ends. This CDR3 has 14 residues.

CDR3 loop: CASSGGQSGNTIYF. For the CDR3, the DNA is TGCGCCAGCAGCGGGGGACAATCTGGAAACACCATATATTTT. The rearrangement joins TRBV5-1 to TRBJ1-3, with D perhaps TRBD1 (6 bases). Germline CDR1 SGHRS, CDR2 YFSETQ. The CDR3 contains 14 residues. The V and J ends lost 4 bases and 1 base respectively, with 9 bases between them.

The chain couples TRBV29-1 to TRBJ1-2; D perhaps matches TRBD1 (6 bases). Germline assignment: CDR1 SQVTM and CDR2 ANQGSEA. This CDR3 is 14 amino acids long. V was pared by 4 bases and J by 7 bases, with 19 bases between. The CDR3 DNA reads TGCAGCGTTGTGGATTTGTGGGGGCGAAGTGGCTACACCTTC. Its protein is CSVVDLWGRSGYTF.

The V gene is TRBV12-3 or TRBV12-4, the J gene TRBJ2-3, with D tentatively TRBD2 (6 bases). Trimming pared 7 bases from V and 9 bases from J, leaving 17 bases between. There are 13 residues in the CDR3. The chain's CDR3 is CASTGPFGGTQYF. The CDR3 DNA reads TGTGCCAGCACCGGCCCGTTTGGGGGGACGCAGTATTTT.

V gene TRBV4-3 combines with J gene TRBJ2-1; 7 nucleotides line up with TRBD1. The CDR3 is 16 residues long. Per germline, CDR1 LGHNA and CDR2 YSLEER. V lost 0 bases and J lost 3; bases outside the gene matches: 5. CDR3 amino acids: CASSQDSRDSYNEQFF. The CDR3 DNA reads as TGCGCCAGCAGCCAAGATTCTCGGGACAGCTACAATGAGCAGTTCTTC.

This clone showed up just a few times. CDR3 sequence: CASSANQETQYF. CDR3 sequence (DNA): TGTGCCAGCAGCGCGAACCAAGAGACCCAGTACTTC. This chain connects TRBV9 to TRBJ2-5; D not certain. Trimming removed 3 bases at V and 0 bases at J, with 3 bases between. The CDR3 consists of 12 residues. In germline, CDR1 is SGDLS, CDR2 YYNGEE.

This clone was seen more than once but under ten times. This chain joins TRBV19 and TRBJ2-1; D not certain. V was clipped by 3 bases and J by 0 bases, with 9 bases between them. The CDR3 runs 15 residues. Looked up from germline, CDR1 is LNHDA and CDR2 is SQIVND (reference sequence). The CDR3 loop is CASSIQASSYNEQFF. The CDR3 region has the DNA TGTGCCAGTAGTATCCAGGCGAGCTCCTACAATGAGCAGTTCTTC.

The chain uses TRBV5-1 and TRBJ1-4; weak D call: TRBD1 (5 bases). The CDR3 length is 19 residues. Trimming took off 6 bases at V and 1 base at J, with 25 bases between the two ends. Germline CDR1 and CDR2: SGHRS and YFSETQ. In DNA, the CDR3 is TGCGCCAGCACCCTGAATAGGGCGGGGGGAAAAAGAACTAATGAAAAACTGTTTTTT. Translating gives CASTLNRAGGKRTNEKLFF.

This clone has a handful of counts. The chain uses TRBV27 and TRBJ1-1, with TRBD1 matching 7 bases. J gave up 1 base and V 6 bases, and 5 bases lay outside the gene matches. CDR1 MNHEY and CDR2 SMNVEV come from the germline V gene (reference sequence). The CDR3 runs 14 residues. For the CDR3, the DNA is TGTGCCAGCAGCTCCCGACAGGGGAACACTGAAGCTTTCTTT. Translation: CASSSRQGNTEAFF.

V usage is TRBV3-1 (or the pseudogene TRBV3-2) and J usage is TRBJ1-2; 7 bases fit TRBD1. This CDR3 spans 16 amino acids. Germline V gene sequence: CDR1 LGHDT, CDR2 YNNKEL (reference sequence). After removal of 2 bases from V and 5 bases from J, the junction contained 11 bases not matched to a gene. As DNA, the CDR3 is TGTGCCAGCAGCCAAACAAGAGGGACAGCCCTGTATGGCTACACCTTC. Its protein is CASSQTRGTALYGYTF.

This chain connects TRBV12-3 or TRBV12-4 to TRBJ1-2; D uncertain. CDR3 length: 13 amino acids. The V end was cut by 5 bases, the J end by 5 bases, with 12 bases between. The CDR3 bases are TGTGCCAGCAGTCTGGATCCGCGGTATGGCTACACCTTC. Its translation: CASSLDPRYGYTF.

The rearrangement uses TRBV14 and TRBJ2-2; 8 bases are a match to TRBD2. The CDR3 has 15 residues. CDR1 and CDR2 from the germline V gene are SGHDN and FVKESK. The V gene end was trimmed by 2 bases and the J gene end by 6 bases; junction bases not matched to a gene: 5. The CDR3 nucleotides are TGTGCCAGCAGCCAATGGACGGGAGGGCCCGGGGAGCTGTTTTTT. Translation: CASSQWTGGPGELFF.

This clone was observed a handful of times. The CDR3 loop is CASSLRTTNEKLFF. In DNA form, the CDR3 reads TGTGCCAGTAGCCTCCGAACAACTAATGAAAAACTGTTTTTT. The chain recombines TRBV19 with TRBJ1-4; D is uncertain. The V and J ends lost 6 bases and 0 bases respectively, with 8 bases between them. The CDR3 is 14 amino acids. The germline V gene encodes CDR1 LNHDA and CDR2 SQIVND (reference sequence).